The 20 T cell receptor beta chains below all came from one sample that was sequenced in a study of identical twins. Each CDR3 protein gets one entry after TCRdb re-called the 5' RACE reads with MiXCR. The table lists hundreds of thousands of distinct CDR3 sequences, around a sixth of them singletons. This same sample was also taken into another study, of T cells expressing NK-cell markers.

The sequenced sample was PBMCs. These receptors came from a young woman in good health.

This clonotype was detected a few times. The chain uses TRBV12-3 or TRBV12-4 and TRBJ2-7; D call uncertain. This CDR3 has 16 amino acids. V lost 5 bases and J lost 2, with 19 bases in between. CDR3 residues: CASSPPRVAGPYEQYF. CDR3 nucleotide sequence: TGTGCCAGCAGTCCCCCCAGAGTAGCCGGTCCCTACGAGCAGTACTTC.

This clonotype came up many times. The V and J genes are TRBV6-5 and TRBJ2-3, with a possible D match to TRBD2 (6 bases). The CDR3 extends over 12 amino acids. The germline V and J ends were trimmed by 5 bases and 6 bases, with 9 bases remaining between them. Germline V lookup: CDR1 MNHEY, CDR2 SVGAGI. The CDR3 DNA reads as TGTGCCAGCAGTCGGGACTCGGATACGCAGTATTTT. Translation gives CASSRDSDTQYF.

The chain has TRBV20-1 and TRBJ2-2; unclear D gene. Germline CDR1 is DFQATT and CDR2 is SNEGSKA (reference sequence). Between the trimmed V and J ends, which lost 0 bases and 2 bases, there was a span of 7 bases. The CDR3 length is 14 residues. This chain's CDR3 is CSARDPTNTGELFF. CDR3 sequence (DNA): TGCAGTGCTAGAGATCCGACAAACACCGGGGAGCTGTTTTTT.

This clonotype occurred a few times. V and J are TRBV19 and TRBJ2-5; 8 nucleotides match TRBD2. With V trimmed by 3 bases and J by 5 bases, 8 bases remained unmatched. The CDR3 totals 15 residues. Germline-derived CDR1 and CDR2 are LNHDA and SQIVND (reference sequence). The CDR3 DNA reads as TGTGCCAGTAGTATCGGGAGCGGGGGTGTGGAGACCCAGTACTTC. This encodes CASSIGSGGVETQYF. The complete variable domain, with remaining parts taken from reference TRBV19 and TRBJ2-5, reads DGGITQSPKYLFRKEGQNVTLSCEQNLNHDAMYWYRQDPGQGLRLIYYSQIVNDFQKGDIAEGYSVSREKKESFPLTVTSAQKNPTAFYLCASSIGSGGVETQYFGPGTRLLVL.

V is TRBV20-1 and J is TRBJ2-7, with D tentatively TRBD2 (5 bases). The CDR3 sequence is 13 residues long. V shed 5 bases and J shed 6 bases, with 17 bases lying between them. Germline V CDR1 and CDR2: DFQATT, SNEGSKA (reference sequence). DNA for the CDR3: TGCAGTGCTTCCTCGCCTCGTGGGAGCGAGCAGTACTTC. The encoded protein is CSASSPRGSEQYF.

This clonotype occurred a few times. The chain recombines TRBV7-2 with TRBJ2-7; D perhaps matches TRBD2 (5 bases). Trimming removed 6 bases at V and 0 bases at J, with 18 bases between. Germline loops: CDR1 SGHTA, CDR2 FQGNSA. The CDR3 has 16 amino acids. CDR3 protein: CASRAHDYGPSYEQYF. The CDR3 DNA reads as TGTGCCAGCAGAGCCCATGACTATGGCCCCTCCTACGAGCAGTACTTC.

The chain uses TRBV7-2 and TRBJ2-7, with 9 bases fitting TRBD2. The CDR3 is 16 residues long. The V gene's germline CDR1 is SGHTA and CDR2 FQGNSA. Trimming took 1 base from V and 7 from J; bases not matched to a gene: 11. CDR3: CASSLVGAGGAGEQYF. As DNA, the CDR3 is TGTGCCAGCAGCTTAGTAGGTGCGGGAGGGGCCGGAGAGCAGTACTTC.

This clonotype was seen many times. CDR3 region: CSARGQVNTEAFF. The CDR3 nucleotides read TGCAGTGCTCGGGGACAAGTGAACACTGAAGCTTTCTTT. J is TRBJ1-1 and V is TRBV20-1, with D maybe TRBD1 (6 bases). Trimming shortened V by 5 bases and J by 0 bases, and 10 bases separated the two germline ends. The CDR3 loop spans 13 amino acids. Germline-derived CDR1 and CDR2 are DFQATT and SNEGSKA (reference sequence).

The genes are TRBV10-3 and TRBJ2-2, with TRBD2 matching 8 bases. This CDR3 is 15 amino acids long. V was clipped by 7 bases and J by 2 bases; unmatched bases: 6. The germline gives CDR1 ENHRY, CDR2 SYGVKD. As DNA, the CDR3 is TGTGCCATCACTCGGGAGGGGAGCAACACCGGGGAGCTGTTTTTT. Translation: CAITREGSNTGELFF.

The chain couples TRBV7-9 to TRBJ1-6; D remains ambiguous. V shed 1 base and J shed 0 bases, with 7 bases lying between them. This CDR3 region has 16 residues. Germline CDR1 reads SEHNR; CDR2 reads FQNEAQ (reference sequence). CDR3 in DNA: TGTGCCAGCAGCTTAGTCGAGAGCTCCTATAATTCACCCCTCCACTTT. Its protein product is CASSLVESSYNSPLHF.

This clonotype has only a few counts. The chain joins TRBV11-2 to TRBJ2-1; 7 bases map to TRBD2. There are 15 residues in the CDR3. Losses at the gene ends were 5 bases for V and 7 bases for J; bases not matched to a gene: 11. CDR1 SGHAT and CDR2 FQNNGV come from the germline V gene. CDR3 DNA: TGTGCCAGCAGCCCCGAGCAGTGGGGGGGGAATGAGCAGTTCTTC. Amino acids: CASSPEQWGGNEQFF.

J is TRBJ2-1 and V is TRBV7-2; D unresolved. Germline-derived CDR1 and CDR2 are SGHTA and FQGNSA. V shed 3 bases and J shed 5 bases, with 14 bases lying between them. This CDR3 contains 15 residues. Here the CDR3 DNA reads TGTGCCAGCAGCTTGTGGGGTATAGGTAACAATGAGCAGTTCTTC. It yields the protein CASSLWGIGNNEQFF. Drawing the rest from reference TRBV7-2 and TRBJ2-1, the complete variable domain is GAGVSQSPSNKVTEKGKDVELRCDPISGHTALYWYRQSLGQGLEFLIYFQGNSAPDKSGLPSDRFSAERTGGSVSTLTIQRTQQEDSAVYLCASSLWGIGNNEQFFGPGTRLTVL.

In this sample, this clonotype turned up a few times. The chain carries TRBV2 and TRBJ1-5; D is unresolved. This CDR3 has 14 amino acids. Looked up from germline, CDR1 is SNHLY and CDR2 is FYNNEI. V lost 0 bases and J lost 9, with 12 bases in between. CDR3 nucleotides: TGTGCCAGCAGTGAAGCATTCCGGAATTCGCCCCAGCATTTT. Amino acid sequence: CASSEAFRNSPQHF.

In nucleotides, the CDR3 is TGTGCCAGCTCACCCGGAGGGGAGTCACCCCTCCACTTT. This translates into CASSPGGESPLHF. The chain joins TRBV18 to TRBJ1-6, with a weak D call TRBD1 (5 bases). Germline-derived CDR1 and CDR2 are KGHSH and LQKENI. The V end was cut by 3 bases, the J end by 10 bases, with 10 bases between. The CDR3 loop spans 13 amino acids.

This clonotype appeared many times. V is TRBV20-1 and J is TRBJ2-1; no reliable D call. Between the trimmed V and J ends, which lost 6 bases and 5 bases, there was a span of 20 bases. The CDR3 runs 15 residues. Germline V gives CDR1 DFQATT, CDR2 SNEGSKA (reference sequence). CDR3 bases: TGCAGTGCGCCATACCGGGCCATAGGACACAATGAGCAGTTCTTC. Amino acids: CSAPYRAIGHNEQFF.

In this sample, this clonotype turned up a few times. The chain links TRBV5-1 to TRBJ2-1, with 8 bases fitting TRBD2. CDR1 and CDR2 from the germline V gene are SGHRS and YFSETQ. The CDR3 covers 14 residues. V trimming: 3 bases; J trimming: 7 bases; junction bases outside the gene matches: 6. CDR3 loop: CASSSGLGENEQFF. The DNA for the CDR3 is TGCGCCAGCAGCTCGGGACTAGGAGAGAATGAGCAGTTCTTC.

This chain connects TRBV9 to TRBJ2-3, with D possibly being TRBD2 (6 bases). This CDR3 spans 15 amino acids. Deletions cut 4 bases from V and 4 bases from J, with 16 bases between. CDR1 is SGDLS and CDR2 is YYNGEE in the germline V gene. The CDR3 is CASSSWREEPDTQYF. CDR3 DNA: TGTGCCAGCAGCTCATGGAGGGAGGAACCAGATACGCAGTATTTT. Supplemented by reference TRBV9 and TRBJ2-3, the full variable domain reads DSGVTQTPKHLITATGQRVTLRCSPRSGDLSVYWYQQSLDQGLQFLIQYYNGEERAKGNILERFSAQQFPDLHSELNLSSLELGDSALYFCASSSWREEPDTQYFGPGTRLTVL.

Only a few counts were recorded for this clonotype. This chain connects TRBV12-3 or TRBV12-4 to TRBJ1-6; 7 bases agree with TRBD1. The V segment lost 6 bases and the J segment 6 bases; nucleotides outside the gene matches: 8. The CDR3 has 15 residues. The CDR3 loop is CASRTTGLGNSPLHF. CDR3 sequence (DNA): TGTGCCAGCAGGACGACAGGGTTAGGTAATTCACCCCTCCACTTT.

CDR3 residues: CASSAKGAGGSLNEKLFF. For the CDR3, the DNA is TGTGCCAGCAGCGCGAAGGGGGCAGGGGGCTCCCTTAATGAAAAACTGTTTTTT. The gene calls are TRBV13 and TRBJ1-4; TRBD1 aligns across 8 bases. Germline values: CDR1 PRHDT, CDR2 FYEKMQ (reference sequence). The CDR3 sequence is 18 residues long. Trimming at V came to 5 bases and at J to 4 bases, leaving 15 bases not matched to a gene. The full variable domain, rest sourced from reference TRBV13 and TRBJ1-4, is AAGVIQSPRHLIKEKRETATLKCYPIPRHDTVYWYQQGPGQDPQFLISFYEKMQSDKGSIPDRFSAQQFSDYHSELNMSSLELGDSALYFCASSAKGAGGSLNEKLFFGSGTQLSVL.

This clonotype has only a few counts. This sequence joins TRBV7-6 and TRBJ2-3; D gene unclear. The germline V and J ends were trimmed by 3 bases and 3 bases, with 7 bases remaining between them. CDR1 is SGHVS, CDR2 FNYEAQ, per germline. The length of the CDR3 is 13 residues. The CDR3 DNA is TGTGCCAGCAGCTTCCCAGAAACAGATACGCAGTATTTT. This sequence encodes CASSFPETDTQYF.